These T cell receptor beta chains were read from a single sample in a study of control samples from healthy donors and cancer patients. TCRdb's table, derived via immunoSEQ multiplex PCR, lists solely in-frame clones and lacks some. This sample yields about 220,000 clones, of which roughly 94% are seen a single time; approximately 1.5% belongs to the top ten. The sequencing input was blood. These TCRs come from a man aged 45-60 years in good health. CDR3s include the opening cysteine and the closing phenylalanine or tryptophan.

j_call: TRBJ2-7; v_call: TRBV9; cdr3_aa: CASSAGQPGGEQYF
j_call: TRBJ2-1; v_call: TRBV7-3; cdr3_aa: CASSPGGLAGEQFF
j_call: TRBJ1-2; v_call: TRBV5-1; cdr3_aa: CASSSGTSPPGYGYTF
j_call: TRBJ2-5; v_call: TRBV6-5; cdr3_aa: CASSQPGSQETQYF
j_call: TRBJ2-1; v_call: TRBV19; cdr3_aa: CASRLAGGRYEQFF
j_call: TRBJ2-5; v_call: TRBV20-1; cdr3_aa: CSPRGGETQYF
j_call: TRBJ2-2; v_call: TRBV4-1; cdr3_aa: CASSQDMLAANTGELFF
j_call: TRBJ2-5; v_call: TRBV6-5; cdr3_aa: CASIKDSGGQETQYF
j_call: TRBJ2-7; v_call: TRBV7-2; cdr3_aa: CASSLSGKSYEQYF
j_call: TRBJ2-1; v_call: TRBV2; cdr3_aa: CASSEEGRVSNEQFF
j_call: TRBJ2-1; v_call: TRBV27; cdr3_aa: CASRVQRGGNEQFF
j_call: TRBJ2-3; v_call: TRBV11-2; cdr3_aa: CASSVVRYTDTQYF
j_call: TRBJ2-2; v_call: TRBV28; cdr3_aa: CASSFPGELFF
j_call: TRBJ1-2; v_call: TRBV28; cdr3_aa: CGISAVGYGYTF
j_call: TRBJ2-1; v_call: TRBV6-5; cdr3_aa: CASSSLAGGYNEQFF
j_call: TRBJ1-3; v_call: TRBV28; cdr3_aa: CASYFRGIYF
j_call: TRBJ1-6; v_call: TRBV9; cdr3_aa: CASSVDSSGNSPLHF
j_call: TRBJ2-7; v_call: TRBV12-3/TRBV12-4; cdr3_aa: CASSFRGEQYF
j_call: TRBJ1-1; v_call: TRBV27; cdr3_aa: CASNLKGLSTEAFF
j_call: TRBJ2-6; v_call: TRBV6-5; cdr3_aa: CASRTSGANVLTF
j_call: TRBJ2-3; v_call: TRBV3-1/TRBV3-2; cdr3_aa: CASSSPGQGSTDTQYF
j_call: TRBJ2-5; v_call: TRBV5-1; cdr3_aa: CASSLKASAGPETQYF
j_call: TRBJ1-5; v_call: TRBV28; cdr3_aa: CASSDRGSNQPQHF
j_call: TRBJ1-3; v_call: TRBV29-1; cdr3_aa: CSVAGTLSGNTIYF
j_call: TRBJ2-1; v_call: TRBV3-1/TRBV3-2; cdr3_aa: CASSQVVDRPNEQFF
j_call: TRBJ2-2; v_call: TRBV11-2; cdr3_aa: CASSLGLTGGHGNGELFF
j_call: TRBJ1-2; v_call: TRBV6-6; cdr3_aa: CASSYSDTSNYGYTF
j_call: TRBJ2-4; v_call: TRBV6-2/TRBV6-3; cdr3_aa: CASSYPGGASKNIQYF